The 29 T cell receptor beta chains reported below all come from one sample, sequenced in a study of cytomegalovirus exposure and HLA in healthy donors. The repertoire was sequenced with immunoSEQ multiplex PCR; TCRdb's copy has only in-frame clones and lacks some. The repertoire consists of around 140,000 clones, with approximately 86% occurring once and the leading ten covering less than 9%. Sequencing was performed on PBMCs. The receptor source for this set is a man aged 18 to 30 in good health and CMV-seropositive.

This clone was counted a single time. The genes are TRBV11-3 and TRBJ2-1, with 9 nucleotides matching TRBD1. This CDR3 region has 15 residues. Germline V lookup: CDR1 SGHNT, CDR2 YENEEA. With 8 bases clipped from V and 6 bases from J, the junction kept 11 bases outside the gene matches. The CDR3 loop is CASSSGQGWSNEQFF. DNA of the CDR3: TGTGCCAGCTCTTCGGGACAGGGCTGGTCCAATGAGCAGTTCTTC.

This clone was detected once. This chain connects TRBV2 to TRBJ1-1; 7 bases align to TRBD1. CDR3 length: 14 amino acids. The J segment lost 0 bases and the V segment lost 6 bases, leaving 4 bases of the junction unmatched. CDR1 is SNHLY and CDR2 is FYNNEI in the germline V gene. As DNA, the CDR3 is TGTGCCAGCAGGGGGGACAGTCTGAACACTGAAGCTTTCTTT. It specifies CASRGDSLNTEAFF.

V usage is TRBV18 and J usage is TRBJ1-1, with D perhaps matching TRBD1 (5 bases). The CDR3 is 14 amino acids. Trimming took off 4 bases at V and 2 bases at J, with 11 bases between the two ends. The germline V gene has CDR1 KGHSH and CDR2 LQKENI. The CDR3 sequence: CASSHRTDNTEAFF. CDR3 coding DNA: TGTGCCAGCTCACACAGGACGGACAACACTGAAGCTTTCTTT.

With regard to this clone: The same CDR3 can be traced to other DNA sequences in this sample. The genes are TRBV4-1 and TRBJ2-7; D is unresolved. This CDR3 spans 14 amino acids. V lost 1 base and J lost 3, with 10 bases in between. Looked up from germline, CDR1 is MGHRA and CDR2 is YSYEKL. CDR3 sequence reads: CASSQGLNDYEQYF. The DNA for the CDR3 is TGCGCCAGCAGCCAAGGTCTAAACGACTACGAGCAGTACTTC.

The chain joins TRBV7-2 to TRBJ2-7; no definite D call. There are 12 residues in the CDR3. Between the trimmed V and J ends, which lost 5 bases and 3 bases, there was a span of 8 bases. Germline values: CDR1 SGHTA, CDR2 FQGNSA. The CDR3 DNA reads as TGTGCCAGCAGCCCGACTGACTACGAGCAGTACTTC. Translation gives CASSPTDYEQYF.

V is TRBV2 and J is TRBJ1-5; tentative D call: TRBD1 (5 bases). Germline assignment: CDR1 SNHLY and CDR2 FYNNEI. The CDR3 sequence is 16 residues long. The ends were cut back, 6 bases at V and 2 bases at J, with 17 bases in the middle. CDR3 in amino acids: CASSSRGGVRNQPQHF. The CDR3 DNA reads TGTGCCAGCAGCTCACGGGGGGGTGTGCGCAATCAGCCCCAGCATTTT.

The chain is built from TRBV11-3 and TRBJ2-7, with 8 bases aligning to TRBD2. With 5 bases clipped from V and 9 bases from J, the junction kept 9 bases outside the gene matches. CDR3 length: 13 amino acids. The germline V gene encodes CDR1 SGHNT and CDR2 YENEEA. CDR3 protein: CASSRSGDVGQYF. CDR3 bases: TGTGCCAGCAGCCGTAGCGGGGATGTGGGGCAGTACTTC.

The chain joins TRBV4-1 to TRBJ2-7; D uncertain. CDR1 MGHRA and CDR2 YSYEKL come from the germline V gene. Trimming took 1 base from V and 0 from J, leaving 10 bases between them. CDR3 size: 15 residues. The DNA of the CDR3 is TGCGCCAGCAGCCAAGCGTACCGTAGCTCCTACGAGCAGTACTTC. Protein product: CASSQAYRSSYEQYF.

This rearrangement joins TRBV11-2 to TRBJ2-3; perhaps TRBD2 as D (5 bases). The CDR3 runs to 14 residues. From germline, CDR1 is SGHAT and CDR2 FQNNGV. V was shortened by 4 bases and J by 6 bases, with 14 bases between the two germline ends. The CDR3 region is CASSSGLFPDTQYF. The CDR3 DNA is TGTGCCAGCAGCTCCGGACTTTTCCCCGATACGCAGTATTTT.

This clone was observed a single time. The chain combines TRBV5-1 with TRBJ2-2, with a possible D match to TRBD2 (6 bases). Between the trimmed V and J ends, which lost 6 bases and 4 bases, there was a span of 13 bases. Germline V gene data show CDR1 as SGHRS and CDR2 as YFSETQ. This CDR3 is built from 14 residues. The CDR3 DNA reads TGCGCCAGCATTCCCGGGACTTCCACCGGGGAGCTGTTTTTT. This sequence encodes CASIPGTSTGELFF. Using reference TRBV5-1 and TRBJ2-2 for the parts outside the CDR3, the full variable domain is KAGVTQTPRYLIKTRGQQVTLSCSPISGHRSVSWYQQTPGQGLQFLFEYFSETQRNKGNFPGRFSGRQFSNSRSEMNVSTLELGDSALYLCASIPGTSTGELFFGEGSRLTVL.

The chain links TRBV11-2 to TRBJ2-1, with 11 bases lining up with TRBD2. This CDR3 has 14 amino acids. Germline V gene data show CDR1 as SGHAT and CDR2 as FQNNGV. Trimming at V came to 3 bases and at J to 9 bases, leaving 4 bases not matched to a gene. The CDR3 region has the DNA TGTGCCAGCAGCTTTAGCGGGAGGGCCGGTGAGCAGTTCTTC. As protein: CASSFSGRAGEQFF.

The rearrangement uses TRBV6-1 and TRBJ2-5, with unresolved D. V was pared by 1 base and J by 8 bases, with 14 bases between. Germline CDR1 MNHNS, CDR2 SASEGT. The CDR3 covers 14 residues. This CDR3 is CASSEGQAQTTQYF. The CDR3 DNA is TGTGCCAGCAGTGAAGGGCAGGCCCAAACCACCCAGTACTTC.

CDR3 in DNA: TGTGCCAGCATTCAACAAGGGGTAAACTCTGGAAACACCATATATTTT. It codes for CASIQQGVNSGNTIYF. The chain links TRBV6-6 to TRBJ1-3, with D perhaps TRBD1 (5 bases). The CDR3 extends over 16 amino acids. CDR1 is MNHNY and CDR2 is SVGAGI in the germline V gene (reference sequence). Trimming removed 7 bases at V and 0 bases at J, with 16 bases between.

This chain joins TRBV18 and TRBJ2-4; a weak D match, TRBD2 (7 bases). Trimming left V 5 bases short and J 1 base short, with 9 bases between. The CDR3 has 14 residues. Germline-derived CDR1 and CDR2 are KGHSH and LQKENI. The CDR3 loop is CASSEGGAKNIQYF. The CDR3 DNA reads as TGTGCCAGCTCAGAGGGGGGGGCCAAAAACATTCAGTACTTC.

This chain joins TRBV2 and TRBJ1-1, with 9 bases aligning to TRBD1. Unmatched junction bases numbered 18, after V lost 7 bases and J lost 6 bases. This CDR3 region has 17 residues. Germline lookup yields CDR1 SNHLY and CDR2 FYNNEI. As DNA, the CDR3 is TGTGCCAGCAAAGTACAGGGGGCCGGCGCGGGGAGAGCTGAAGCTTTCTTT. Protein product: CASKVQGAGAGRAEAFF.

This rearrangement joins TRBV2 to TRBJ1-1; a possible D gene is TRBD1 (6 bases). Germline assignment: CDR1 SNHLY and CDR2 FYNNEI. The CDR3 extends over 17 amino acids. The ends were cut back, 5 bases at V and 6 bases at J, with 25 bases in the middle. The CDR3 DNA sequence: TGTGCCAGCAGTAGACCCGAGAACAGGGCTACCAGGGCTGAAGCTTTCTTT. Encoded protein: CASSRPENRATRAEAFF. The complete variable domain, with remaining parts taken from reference TRBV2 and TRBJ1-1, reads EPEVTQTPSHQVTQMGQEVILRCVPISNHLYFYWYRQILGQKVEFLVSFYNNEISEKSEIFDDQFSVERPDGSNFTLKIRSTKLEDSAMYFCASSRPENRATRAEAFFGQGTRLTVV.

The CDR3 region is CASSSGTGYEKLFF. The DNA for the CDR3 is TGCGCCAGCAGCTCCGGGACAGGATACGAAAAACTGTTTTTT. V usage is TRBV5-1 and J usage is TRBJ1-4; 8 bases fit TRBD1. This CDR3 contains 14 residues. Germline CDR1 SGHRS, CDR2 YFSETQ. J was trimmed by 8 bases and V by 3 bases; bases with no gene match: 6.

This clone was recorded a few times. This chain uses TRBV2 with TRBJ1-5; no firm D call. V was trimmed by 3 bases and J by 2 bases, leaving 11 bases between them. The CDR3 is made up of 15 amino acids. The germline CDR1 and CDR2 sequences are SNHLY and FYNNEI. CDR3 amino acids: CASSEVTARNQPQHF. The DNA of the CDR3 is TGTGCCAGCAGTGAGGTAACAGCTCGCAATCAGCCCCAGCATTTT.

The chain is built from TRBV7-3 and TRBJ2-1; a possible D gene is TRBD2 (6 bases). Germline V gene lookup returns CDR1 SGHTA and CDR2 FQGTGA. This CDR3 contains 19 residues. Trimming stripped 7 bases from V and 0 bases from J, with 25 bases between. CDR3: CASTHPQNTGDISYNEQFF. For the CDR3, the DNA is TGTGCCAGCACCCACCCCCAAAATACGGGAGACATCTCCTACAATGAGCAGTTCTTC.

The V gene is TRBV14, the J gene TRBJ2-7, with 14 bases lining up with TRBD2. The trim removed 3 bases at V and 11 bases at J, leaving 9 bases unmatched. In germline, CDR1 is SGHDN, CDR2 FVKESK. The CDR3 has 15 amino acids. CDR3 sequence reads: CASSHSGTSGSLKYF. In DNA form, the CDR3 reads TGTGCCAGCAGCCATTCCGGGACTAGCGGGAGTCTAAAGTACTTC.

This chain uses TRBV30 with TRBJ1-2; D is unclear. Germline CDR1 reads GTSNPN; CDR2 reads SVGIG (reference sequence). The CDR3 has 14 residues. The V end lost 5 bases, the J end lost 4 bases, and 17 bases lay between the germline ends. CDR3 region: CAWELKPNAYGYTF. The DNA of the CDR3 is TGTGCCTGGGAACTGAAACCTAATGCCTATGGCTACACCTTC.

The gene calls are TRBV6-6 and TRBJ1-5, with D unresolved. The CDR3 has 12 residues. V lost 5 bases and J 5 bases, leaving 7 bases between the germline ends. The germline CDR1 and CDR2 sequences are MNHNY and SVGAGI (reference sequence). The CDR3 DNA follows: TGTGCCAGCAGTGACAAGGATCAGCCCCAGCATTTT. Its translation is CASSDKDQPQHF.

This chain uses TRBV30 with TRBJ1-4; 7 bases align to TRBD1. From germline, CDR1 is GTSNPN and CDR2 SVGIG (reference sequence). Trimming cost V 0 bases and J 3 bases; bases outside gene matches: 7. The CDR3 is made up of 16 amino acids. CDR3 bases: TGTGCCTGGAGTGTACGAGGGACAGCAGCTAATGAAAAACTGTTTTTT. This encodes CAWSVRGTAANEKLFF.

The chain uses TRBV18 and TRBJ1-2, with 9 bases lining up with TRBD1. Germline V gene data show CDR1 as KGHSH and CDR2 as LQKENI. J lost 10 bases, V lost 6 bases, and 12 bases had no gene match. This CDR3 region has 14 residues. CDR3 sequence (DNA): TGTGCCAGCTCGCTGGACAGGGGAGGAGTTGTCTACACCTTC. This translates into CASSLDRGGVVYTF.

The chain links TRBV4-2 to TRBJ2-5, with TRBD2 as a possible D gene (6 bases). CDR3 size: 16 residues. Trimming removed 1 base at V and 0 bases at J, with 12 bases between. From germline, CDR1 is LGHNA and CDR2 YNFKEQ. CDR3 residues: CASSQGNSGHQETQYF. DNA for the CDR3: TGTGCCAGCAGCCAAGGGAATAGCGGCCACCAAGAGACCCAGTACTTC.

The chain uses TRBV19 and TRBJ2-7; D is perhaps TRBD2 (6 bases). Trimming left V 9 bases short and J 0 bases short, with 15 bases between. The CDR3 is 14 residues long. The V gene's germline CDR1 is LNHDA and CDR2 SQIVND (reference sequence). CDR3: CARWGDASSYEQYF. In DNA, the CDR3 is TGTGCCAGATGGGGGGACGCCAGCTCCTACGAGCAGTACTTC.

In its sample, this clone was seen a few times. The chain is built from TRBV30 and TRBJ1-5; 9 positions agree with TRBD1. The germline gives CDR1 GTSNPN, CDR2 SVGIG (reference sequence). The CDR3 sequence is 13 residues long. The V segment lost 5 bases and the J segment 5 bases; nucleotides outside the gene matches: 4. CDR3 DNA: TGTGCCTGGCAGGACAGGGGAGATCAGCCCCAGCATTTT. Encoded protein: CAWQDRGDQPQHF.

This clone came up a few times. V gene TRBV18 combines with J gene TRBJ2-7; TRBD1 might be the D (6 bases). The CDR3 contains 14 residues. Germline loops: CDR1 KGHSH, CDR2 LQKENI. V lost 3 bases to trimming and J lost 5 bases, with 14 bases between them. This CDR3 reads CASSPISRDNEQYF. DNA for the CDR3: TGTGCCAGCTCACCGATCTCCAGGGACAACGAGCAGTACTTC.

Here the CDR3 reads CASSRQFANTGELFF. CDR3 DNA sequence: TGTGCCAGCAGTCGACAGTTCGCGAACACCGGGGAGCTGTTTTTT. The V call is TRBV16, the J call TRBJ2-2, with D possibly TRBD1 on 5 matching bases. Trimming removed 6 bases at V and 0 bases at J, with 11 bases between. Germline CDR1 and CDR2: KGHSY and FQNENV. CDR3 length: 15 amino acids.